This T cell receptor beta chain was captured in a study of blood T cell repertoires in COVID-19. CDR1 SGHVS and CDR2 FQNEAQ come from the germline V gene. This CDR3 spans 18 amino acids. Trimming cost V 5 bases and J 10 bases; bases outside gene matches: 15. Sequencing used immunoSEQ multiplex PCR; TCRdb keeps in-frame clones, though not all of them. The table lists fewer than 300,000 clones, approximately 90% of them singletons. The specimen sequenced was PBMCs or T cells enriched from blood (not recorded which). This TCR derives from a woman between 40 and 55 years old with acute COVID-19. The chain has TRBV7-8 and TRBJ2-1; 15 positions agree with TRBD2. The CDR3 DNA reads as TGTGCCAGCAGCCTGGGACTAGCGGGGGGCCCCCAGTGGTGGGAGCAGTTCTTC. It is translated as CASSLGLAGGPQWWEQFF.